This T cell receptor (beta chain) was documented in a study of blood T cell repertoires in COVID-19. In the study overall: The United States, Italy and Spain were the sources of the acute and convalescent COVID-19 samples. In each case, the material was cDNA or gDNA derived from T cells, B-cell-depleted T cells, or PBMCs.

In germline, CDR1 is WSHSY, CDR2 SAAADI. V was clipped by 6 bases and J by 7 bases, with 15 bases between them. The CDR3 has 13 residues. Clones were read by immunoSEQ multiplex PCR, and TCRdb kept only the in-frame ones, dropping some. The sample yields approximately 390,000 clones, roughly 90% seen once. The age range of participants was about 18 to 95 years, with residence in around 22 US areas. Each participant's cohort was designated according to participant-reported clinical history. The rearrangement joins TRBV10-2 to TRBJ1-1; D possibly corresponds to TRBD1 (6 bases). Input material: PBMCs or T cells enriched from blood (not recorded which). This sequence was found in a woman aged 35 to 49 with acute COVID-19. The CDR3 protein is CASRDTGTGEAFF. The CDR3 region has the DNA TGCGCCAGCAGAGACACAGGGACGGGTGAAGCTTTCTTT.